This T cell receptor (beta chain) stems from a study of cytomegalovirus exposure and HLA in healthy donors. The PCR made use of 60 Vbeta and 13 Jbeta primers. Produced via immunoSEQ multiplex PCR; TCRdb's table is partial and in-frame only. Of 150,000 to 200,000 clones detected, roughly four fifths appear once; the ten largest clones hold about 2.1%. On this clone: Its target is unknown.

Regarding donors, all were healthy bone marrow donors. At sampling all donors were nominally healthy, likely with unrecorded immune exposures. CDR1 SGDLS and CDR2 YYNGEE come from the germline V gene. This CDR3 spans 15 amino acids. The V gene end was trimmed by 3 bases and the J gene end by 6 bases; junction bases not matched to a gene: 11. Study findings and constraints: No immune exposure information besides CMV serostatus was available. There were some public TCRs occurring in many donors, but most TCR sequences were rare.

The rearrangement uses TRBV9 and TRBJ1-2; 7 bases match TRBD1. This sequence was found in a woman between 18 and 29 years old in good health and CMV-seronegative. Sequencing was done on a sample of PBMCs. DNA for the CDR3: TGTGCCAGCAGCGGGCCAAATACAGGGGTAGATGGCTACACCTTC. It codes for CASSGPNTGVDGYTF. The entire variable domain, with the rest obtained from reference TRBV9 and TRBJ1-2, is as follows: DSGVTQTPKHLITATGQRVTLRCSPRSGDLSVYWYQQSLDQGLQFLIQYYNGEERAKGNILERFSAQQFPDLHSELNLSSLELGDSALYFCASSGPNTGVDGYTFGSGTRLTVV.